The clone carrying this T cell receptor (beta chain) was recorded a few times. The CDR3 totals 16 residues. From germline, CDR1 is MNHEY and CDR2 SMNVEV (reference sequence). The V gene lost 0 bases and the J gene lost 3 bases, with 12 bases spanning the gap. This sample is part of a study of blood T cells in healthy people across ages. The second PCR ran roughly 7 to 11 cycles with a sample-barcoded 5' primer and J-beta primers. MiXCR, applied by TCRdb to the 5' RACE reads, yields one record per CDR3 protein. The data contain 750,000 to 850,000 distinct CDR3 sequences, about 25% of them singletons. The same specimen was also included in a second study, on T cells of mothers and their children. According to that study: A few healthy Caucasian mothers and their six children donated.

The chain uses TRBV27 and TRBJ1-5; perhaps TRBD1 as D (6 bases). Sequencing was performed on blood. The TCR sequence derives from a boy aged 5 to 17 in good health. CDR3 region: CASSLSSGAINQPQHF. In DNA form, the CDR3 reads TGTGCCAGCAGTTTATCCTCGGGGGCCATCAATCAGCCCCAGCATTTT.